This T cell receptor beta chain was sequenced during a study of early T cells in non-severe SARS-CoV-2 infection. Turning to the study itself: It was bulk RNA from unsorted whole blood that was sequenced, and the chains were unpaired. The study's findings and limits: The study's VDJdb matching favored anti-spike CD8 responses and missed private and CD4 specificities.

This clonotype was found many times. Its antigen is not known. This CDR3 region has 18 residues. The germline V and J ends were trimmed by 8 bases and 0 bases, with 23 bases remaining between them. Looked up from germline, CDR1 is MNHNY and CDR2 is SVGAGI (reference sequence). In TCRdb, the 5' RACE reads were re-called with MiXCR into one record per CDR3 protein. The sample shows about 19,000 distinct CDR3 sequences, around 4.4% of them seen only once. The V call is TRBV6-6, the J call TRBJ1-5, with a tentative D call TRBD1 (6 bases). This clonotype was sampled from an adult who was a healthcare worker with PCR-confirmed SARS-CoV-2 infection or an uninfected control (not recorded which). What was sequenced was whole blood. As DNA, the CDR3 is TGTGCCAGCGCTGGACAGTCCTACGGGAGCTATAGCAATCAGCCCCAGCATTTT. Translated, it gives CASAGQSYGSYSNQPQHF.